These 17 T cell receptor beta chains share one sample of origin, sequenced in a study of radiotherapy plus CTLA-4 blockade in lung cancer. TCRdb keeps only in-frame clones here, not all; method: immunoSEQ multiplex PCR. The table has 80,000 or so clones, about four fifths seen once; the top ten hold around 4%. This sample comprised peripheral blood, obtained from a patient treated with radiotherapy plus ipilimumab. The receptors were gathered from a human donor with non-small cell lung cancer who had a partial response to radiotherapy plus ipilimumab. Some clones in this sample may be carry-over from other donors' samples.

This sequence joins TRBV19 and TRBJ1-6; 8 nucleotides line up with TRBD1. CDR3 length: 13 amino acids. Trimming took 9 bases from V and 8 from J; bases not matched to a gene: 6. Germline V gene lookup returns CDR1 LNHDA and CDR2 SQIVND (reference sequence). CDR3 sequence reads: CASRTGLYSPLHF. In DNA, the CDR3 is TGTGCCAGCCGGACAGGGTTATATTCACCCCTCCACTTT.

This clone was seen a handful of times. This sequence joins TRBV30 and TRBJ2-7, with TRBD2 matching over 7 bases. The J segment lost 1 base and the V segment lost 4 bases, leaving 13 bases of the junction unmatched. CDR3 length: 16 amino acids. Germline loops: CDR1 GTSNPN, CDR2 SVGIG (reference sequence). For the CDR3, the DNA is TGTGCCTGGATCAGGACTAAGGCGCGGGGGTCCTACGAGCAGTACTTC. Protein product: CAWIRTKARGSYEQYF.

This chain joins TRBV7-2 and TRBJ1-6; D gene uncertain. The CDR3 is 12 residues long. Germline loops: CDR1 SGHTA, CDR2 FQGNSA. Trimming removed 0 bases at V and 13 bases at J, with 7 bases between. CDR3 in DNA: TGTGCCAGCAGCTTAGCATCCGGTCCCCTCCACTTT. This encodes CASSLASGPLHF.

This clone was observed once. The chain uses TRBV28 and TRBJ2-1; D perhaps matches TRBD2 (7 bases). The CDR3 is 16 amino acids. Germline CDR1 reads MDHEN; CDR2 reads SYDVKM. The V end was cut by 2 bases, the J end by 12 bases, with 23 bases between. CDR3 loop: CASSLRGVVGGPGQFF. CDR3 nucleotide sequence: TGTGCCAGCAGTTTAAGGGGAGTGGTCGGGGGGCCGGGGCAGTTCTTC.

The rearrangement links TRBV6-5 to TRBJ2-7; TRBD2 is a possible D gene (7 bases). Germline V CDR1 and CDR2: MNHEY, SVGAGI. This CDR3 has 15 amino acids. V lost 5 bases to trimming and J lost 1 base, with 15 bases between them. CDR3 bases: TGTGCCAGCAGTATGGGGGGCGGGGGTTCCTACGAGCAGTACTTC. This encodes CASSMGGGGSYEQYF.

CDR3 in amino acids: CASSLPGEETQYF. The CDR3 coding sequence is TGTGCCAGTAGCCTTCCAGGGGAAGAGACCCAGTACTTC. V and J are TRBV19 and TRBJ2-5; possibly TRBD1 for D (6 bases). The CDR3 covers 13 residues. The germline gives CDR1 LNHDA, CDR2 SQIVND (reference sequence). Trimming shortened V by 6 bases and J by 3 bases, and 11 bases separated the two germline ends.

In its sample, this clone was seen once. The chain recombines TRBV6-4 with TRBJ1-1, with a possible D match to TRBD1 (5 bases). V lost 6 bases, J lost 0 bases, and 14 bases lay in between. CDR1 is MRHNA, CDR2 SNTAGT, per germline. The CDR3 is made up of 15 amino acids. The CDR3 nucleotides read TGTGCCAGCAGGGCATCGGGGGTGTTGAACACTGAAGCTTTCTTT. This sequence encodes CASRASGVLNTEAFF.

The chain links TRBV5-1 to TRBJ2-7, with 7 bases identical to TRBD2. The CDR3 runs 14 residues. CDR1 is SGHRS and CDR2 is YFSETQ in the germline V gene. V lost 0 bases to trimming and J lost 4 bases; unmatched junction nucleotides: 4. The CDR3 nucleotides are TGCGCCAGCAGCTTGGGGGACTACTTGTACGAGCAGTACTTC. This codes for CASSLGDYLYEQYF. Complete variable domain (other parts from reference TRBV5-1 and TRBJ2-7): KAGVTQTPRYLIKTRGQQVTLSCSPISGHRSVSWYQQTPGQGLQFLFEYFSETQRNKGNFPGRFSGRQFSNSRSEMNVSTLELGDSALYLCASSLGDYLYEQYFGPGTRLTVT.

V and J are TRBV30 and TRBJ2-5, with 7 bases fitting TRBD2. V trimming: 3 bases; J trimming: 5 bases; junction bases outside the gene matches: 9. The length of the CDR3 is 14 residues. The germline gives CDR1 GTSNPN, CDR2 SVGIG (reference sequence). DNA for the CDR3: TGTGCCTGGAGCCCCGGCGGGAGTTTGGAGACCCAGTACTTC. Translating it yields CAWSPGGSLETQYF.

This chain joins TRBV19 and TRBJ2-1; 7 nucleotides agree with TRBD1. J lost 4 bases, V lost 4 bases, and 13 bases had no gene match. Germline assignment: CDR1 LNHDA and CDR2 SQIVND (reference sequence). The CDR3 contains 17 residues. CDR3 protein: CASSSRGQPKPYNEQFF. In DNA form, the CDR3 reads TGTGCCAGTAGTAGCCGGGGACAGCCAAAGCCTTACAATGAGCAGTTCTTC.

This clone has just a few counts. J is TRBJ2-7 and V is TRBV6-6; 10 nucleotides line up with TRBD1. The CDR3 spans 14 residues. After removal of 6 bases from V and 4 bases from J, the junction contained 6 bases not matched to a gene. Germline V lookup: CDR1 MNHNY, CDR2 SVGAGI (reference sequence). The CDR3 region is CASRSGQGLYEQYF. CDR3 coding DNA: TGTGCCAGCAGATCGGGACAGGGGCTTTACGAGCAGTACTTC.

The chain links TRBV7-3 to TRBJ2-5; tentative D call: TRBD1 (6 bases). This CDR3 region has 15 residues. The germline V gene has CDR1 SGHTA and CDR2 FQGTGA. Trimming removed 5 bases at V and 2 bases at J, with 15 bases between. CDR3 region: CASSESSGVQETQYF. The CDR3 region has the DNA TGTGCCAGCAGCGAATCATCAGGGGTTCAAGAGACCCAGTACTTC.

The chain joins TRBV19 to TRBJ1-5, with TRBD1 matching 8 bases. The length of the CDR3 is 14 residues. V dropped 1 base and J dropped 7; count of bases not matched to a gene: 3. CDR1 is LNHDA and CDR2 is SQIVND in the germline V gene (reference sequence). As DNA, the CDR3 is TGTGCCAGTAGTATAGGTGACAGGGGACAGCCCCAGCATTTT. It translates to CASSIGDRGQPQHF.

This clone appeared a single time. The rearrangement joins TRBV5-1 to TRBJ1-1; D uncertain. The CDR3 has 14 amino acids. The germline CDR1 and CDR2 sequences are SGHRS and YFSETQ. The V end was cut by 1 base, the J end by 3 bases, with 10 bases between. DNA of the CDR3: TGCGCCAGCAGCTTGTCGGGGAGGGACACTGAAGCTTTCTTT. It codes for CASSLSGRDTEAFF.

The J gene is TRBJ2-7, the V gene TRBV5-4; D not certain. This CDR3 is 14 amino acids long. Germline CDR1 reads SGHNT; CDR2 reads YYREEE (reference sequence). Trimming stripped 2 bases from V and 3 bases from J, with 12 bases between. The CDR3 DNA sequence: TGTGCCAGCAGCTTAGTCCCGGAGAGCTACGAGCAGTACTTC. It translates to CASSLVPESYEQYF.

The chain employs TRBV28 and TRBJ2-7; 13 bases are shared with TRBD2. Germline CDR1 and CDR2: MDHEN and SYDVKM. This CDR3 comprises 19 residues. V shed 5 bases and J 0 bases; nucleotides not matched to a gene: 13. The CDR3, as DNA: TGTGCCAGCAGTCCCGTTCTCCGACTAGCGGGAGGCCTCTCCTACGAGCAGTACTTC. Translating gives CASSPVLRLAGGLSYEQYF.

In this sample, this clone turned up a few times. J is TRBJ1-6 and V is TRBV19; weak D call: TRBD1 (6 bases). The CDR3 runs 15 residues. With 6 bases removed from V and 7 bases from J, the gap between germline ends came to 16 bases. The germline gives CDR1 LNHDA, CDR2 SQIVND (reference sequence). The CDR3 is CASSWGHHENSPLHF. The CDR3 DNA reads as TGTGCCAGTAGCTGGGGACACCACGAAAATTCACCCCTCCACTTT.